This entry describes one TCR beta chain. Reverse transcription of roughly 0.5 to 1 ug RNA was performed with random hexamers. TCRdb used MiXCR to reprocess the immunoSEQ multiplex PCR reads, holding one entry per CDR3 protein. Seen here are 71,000 or so distinct CDR3 sequences, nearly 96% observed once, and the top ten hold 0.095% to 0.12%. The data originate from a study of CD8 T cells in Susac syndrome. Germline-derived CDR1 and CDR2 are GTSNPN and SVGIG (reference sequence). V lost 1 base and J 0 bases, leaving 8 bases between the germline ends. The CDR3 loop spans 14 amino acids. The chain uses TRBV30 and TRBJ2-3; D not resolved. The sequenced sample consisted of CD4+ T cells from PBMCs. The TCR sequence derives from a human donor with multiple sclerosis. CDR3 in DNA: TGTGCCTGGAGTGGTGGTACTAGCACAGATACGCAGTATTTT. As protein: CAWSGGTSTDTQYF.